This T cell receptor beta chain was obtained from a study of T cell responses to AZD1222 COVID-19 vaccine. Produced via immunoSEQ multiplex PCR; TCRdb's table is partial and in-frame only. The data contain some 130,000 clones, about 93% of them singletons. Study conclusions and caveats: The study sampled repertoires only after the peak T cell response.

The germline gives CDR1 SGHRS, CDR2 YFSETQ. CDR3 length equals 15 residues. The V gene end was trimmed by 0 bases and the J gene end by 0 bases; junction bases not matched to a gene: 2. As regards this clone: Its antigen remains unidentified.

The chain couples TRBV5-1 to TRBJ1-1; 7 nucleotides agree with TRBD1. The sequence derives from an adult in good health. This specimen consisted of peripheral blood, obtained on day 0 of AZD1222 vaccination. CDR3 in DNA: TGCGCCAGCAGCTTGGGGGACAGAATGAACACTGAAGCTTTCTTT. It encodes CASSLGDRMNTEAFF.